This entry features one T cell receptor beta chain sequence. The antigen is not known. From germline, CDR1 is SGHVS and CDR2 FNYEAQ. There are 14 residues in the CDR3. Trimming pared 1 base from V and 1 base from J, leaving 7 bases between. This entry belongs to a study of PD-L1 blockade in urothelial cancer. For the study at large: Researchers found blood samples held a median of approximately 150,000 T cells.

Regarding the study as a whole: Pretreatment TCR clonality in blood under the median foretold superior survival.

TCRdb keeps only in-frame clones here, not all; method: immunoSEQ multiplex PCR. The sample contains 55,000 to 85,000 clones, about 88% of which appear only once. The receptor comes from a man aged 60-69 years with urothelial cancer. The sequences come from PBMCs, collected around atezolizumab (anti-PD-L1) treatment. V usage is TRBV7-6 and J usage is TRBJ1-2; no definite D call. The CDR3 loop is CASSLGFSNYGYTF. The CDR3 DNA reads as TGTGCCAGCAGCTTAGGATTCAGTAACTATGGCTACACCTTC.